This T cell receptor beta chain came from a study of T cell responses to AZD1222 COVID-19 vaccine. Study-level points and caveats: Elevations in Spike-specific TCR breadth and depth followed administration of two AZD1222 doses. CD4 TCRs associated with vaccination spanned spike, dominating at 160-218 and 743-854. Only 5 or 6 AZD1222 recipients were seropositive at baseline. White British people made up most donors, females outnumbered males, and clonal diversity was possibly underestimated.

Sequenced by immunoSEQ multiplex PCR; TCRdb stores in-frame clones only, minus some. The profile covers 180,000 or so clones, with around 90% appearing a single time and 26% taken by the ten largest. With respect to this clone: Its target is unknown.

The CDR3 has 14 amino acids. V lost 2 bases and J lost 6, with 11 bases in between. Germline V lookup: CDR1 SGHTA, CDR2 FQGNSA. The J gene is TRBJ2-1, the V gene TRBV7-2; TRBD1 is a possible D gene (6 bases). The sequence was collected from an adult who received the AZD1222 COVID-19 vaccine. The specimen was peripheral blood, collected 28 days after the second AZD1222 dose. The CDR3 DNA reads TGTGCCAGCAGCTTAAACAGGGTTACCAATGAGCAGTTCTTC. Its protein product is CASSLNRVTNEQFF. Filled out from reference TRBV7-2 and TRBJ2-1, the complete variable domain reads GAGVSQSPSNKVTEKGKDVELRCDPISGHTALYWYRQSLGQGLEFLIYFQGNSAPDKSGLPSDRFSAERTGGSVSTLTIQRTQQEDSAVYLCASSLNRVTNEQFFGPGTRLTVL.